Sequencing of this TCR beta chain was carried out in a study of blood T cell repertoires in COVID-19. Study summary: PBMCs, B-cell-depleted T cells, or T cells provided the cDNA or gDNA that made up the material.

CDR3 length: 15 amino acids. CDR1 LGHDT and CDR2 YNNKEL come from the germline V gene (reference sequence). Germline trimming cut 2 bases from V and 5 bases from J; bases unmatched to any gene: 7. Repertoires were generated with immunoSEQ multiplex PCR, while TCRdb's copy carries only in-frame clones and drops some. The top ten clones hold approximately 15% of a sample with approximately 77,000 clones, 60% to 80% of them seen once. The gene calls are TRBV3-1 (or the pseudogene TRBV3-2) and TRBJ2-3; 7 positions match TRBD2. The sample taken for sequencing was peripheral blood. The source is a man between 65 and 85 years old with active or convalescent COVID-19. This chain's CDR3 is CASSQSQRGLDTQYF. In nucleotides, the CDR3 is TGTGCCAGCAGCCAATCCCAGCGGGGTTTAGATACGCAGTATTTT.